This paragraph covers one T cell receptor (beta chain) sequence. TCRdb ran MiXCR on the RT-PCR reads and lists one entry per CDR3 protein. The sample lists about 780,000 distinct CDR3 sequences; roughly 20% were seen once. The sample belongs to a study of response to subunit inactivated influenza vaccine. CDR1 SGHTA and CDR2 FQGNSA come from the germline V gene. The CDR3 runs 13 residues. The J segment lost 6 bases and the V segment lost 1 base, leaving 1 base of the junction unmatched. The TCR was taken from a man aged 45 to 65 who received an inactivated influenza vaccine. The chain recombines TRBV7-2 with TRBJ1-2; 8 positions agree with TRBD1. Here the sequenced sample was PBMCs from blood, taken more than 4 days after vaccination. The CDR3 loop is CASSLGRGHGYTF. The CDR3 DNA reads as TGTGCCAGCAGCTTAGGCAGGGGGCATGGCTACACCTTC.